Described below is a single T cell receptor beta chain sequence and its context. CDR1 is GTSNPN and CDR2 is SVGIG in the germline V gene (reference sequence). V trimming: 4 bases; J trimming: 4 bases; junction bases outside the gene matches: 2. The CDR3 loop spans 13 amino acids. This sample was included in a study of control samples from healthy donors and cancer patients. Profiled with immunoSEQ multiplex PCR; TCRdb holds only in-frame clones, not every one. The sample has fewer than 100,000 clones; almost 85% are singletons. The chain couples TRBV30 to TRBJ1-5; TRBD1 matches 9 bases. Sequencing used blood. The receptor was isolated from a man aged 55 to 70 in good health. In DNA form, the CDR3 reads TGTGCCTGGACCGACAGGGGGAATCAGCCCCAGCATTTT. This encodes CAWTDRGNQPQHF.